This note documents a single T cell receptor beta chain sequence. The antigen is unknown. This table comes from immunoSEQ multiplex PCR, and its TCRdb copy is limited to in-frame clones, with some not included. The repertoire has about 1 million clones, about 75% of them found once; the top ten carry 1.4%. The record originates from a study of shared clonotypes between healthy human individuals. This CDR3 has 17 amino acids. V was pared by 6 bases and J by 4 bases, with 24 bases between. Germline V lookup: CDR1 ENHRY, CDR2 SYGVKD. Study-wide results and limits: Clonotype sharing among donors was expected to depend on sequencing depth. Between a few donors, naive CD4 clonotypes were shared at a level of about 5%.

The sequenced material came from memory CD4+ T cells sorted from blood. Subset here: CD45RA-negative fraction. The chain has TRBV10-3 and TRBJ1-1, with a possible D match to TRBD1 (6 bases). This sequence originates from a man in his late teens or twenties in good health. The DNA for the CDR3 is TGTGCCATCAGCAACGGGGGGGCCTCGAAAGGAGTCACTGAAGCTTTCTTT. Translation gives CAISNGGASKGVTEAFF.